Included here is one T cell receptor beta chain sequence, with context. Its matching antigen is unknown. Some clones are missing from TCRdb's copy, which holds only in-frame ones; the method was immunoSEQ multiplex PCR. Seen here are around 150,000 clones, around 90% observed once, and the top ten hold roughly 6%. This entry belongs to a study of T cell responses to AZD1222 COVID-19 vaccine. Notes on the study in general: White British people made up most donors, females outnumbered males, and clonal diversity was possibly underestimated. The breadth and depth of Spike-specific TCRs increased once two AZD1222 doses had been given.

From germline, CDR1 is SGDLS and CDR2 YYNGEE. CDR3 length: 15 residues. V was cut by 0 bases and J by 5 bases, with 13 bases left in between. The sample here was peripheral blood, taken 28 days after the second AZD1222 dose. The chain combines TRBV9 with TRBJ2-3; the D is unclear. This clonotype originated in an adult who received the AZD1222 COVID-19 vaccine. CDR3 residues: CASSVGGNWGDTQYF. CDR3 bases: TGTGCCAGCAGCGTAGGTGGGAATTGGGGAGATACGCAGTATTTT.